One TCR beta chain is described in this entry. This sample is part of a study of blood T cell repertoires in COVID-19. Individuals drawn from 24 US areas were about 18 to 100 years old. Within the 2 weeks before study entry, each person in the exposed group met a COVID-19 case. This CDR3 has 16 amino acids. The germline gives CDR1 SEHNR, CDR2 FQNEAQ (reference sequence). Deletions cut 4 bases from V and 2 bases from J, with 15 bases between. Profiled with immunoSEQ multiplex PCR; TCRdb holds only in-frame clones, not every one. Of 300,000 to 400,000 clones in the sample, roughly 90% were seen once. The V gene is TRBV7-9, the J gene TRBJ2-1, with a weak D call TRBD1 (7 bases). The sequence was obtained from a woman under 40 who had been exposed to COVID-19. Input material: PBMCs or T cells enriched from blood (not recorded which). CDR3 residues: CASSSGAGGPYNEQFF. CDR3 nucleotide sequence: TGTGCCAGCAGCTCGGGGGCAGGGGGGCCCTACAATGAGCAGTTCTTC.